Presented here are 16 T cell receptor beta chains from one specimen sequenced in a study of blood T cell repertoires in COVID-19. The table came from immunoSEQ multiplex PCR; TCRdb's copy has only in-frame clones and leaves some out. In the table there are about 19,000 clones, more than 75% of which are singletons. What was sequenced was peripheral blood. Receptors were obtained from a human donor in a cohort sampled during active COVID-19.

V usage is TRBV6-5 and J usage is TRBJ1-5; D remains ambiguous. Germline CDR1 reads MNHEY; CDR2 reads SVGAGI. The V end lost 6 bases, the J end lost 7 bases, and 10 bases lay between the germline ends. The CDR3 extends over 12 amino acids. The CDR3 DNA follows: TGTGCCAGCAGGGTTCTGGGCCAGCCCCAGCATTTT. Translation: CASRVLGQPQHF.

This chain uses TRBV15 with TRBJ2-5; D possibly corresponds to TRBD2 (5 bases). The CDR3 consists of 15 residues. Germline V lookup: CDR1 LNHNV, CDR2 YYDKDF (reference sequence). Trimming took 5 bases from V and 3 from J, leaving 16 bases between them. CDR3 nucleotide sequence: TGTGCCACCAGCTCGCTAAACGAGGGCAAAGAGACCCAGTACTTC. Translating it yields CATSSLNEGKETQYF.

The J gene is TRBJ2-2, the V gene TRBV5-1; D is unresolved. Germline CDR1 and CDR2: SGHRS and YFSETQ. Trimming stripped 3 bases from V and 4 bases from J, with 7 bases between. CDR3 length: 13 residues. CDR3 protein: CASSSQATGELFF. The CDR3 DNA follows: TGCGCCAGCAGCTCCCAGGCCACCGGGGAGCTGTTTTTT.

CDR3 loop: CASSPPEGVPEQYF. In DNA, the CDR3 is TGTGCCAGCAGTCCCCCTGAAGGGGTGCCCGAGCAGTACTTC. The rearrangement links TRBV28 to TRBJ2-7; a possible D gene is TRBD1 (5 bases). CDR1 is MDHEN and CDR2 is SYDVKM in the germline V gene. The CDR3 is made up of 14 amino acids. V dropped 5 bases and J dropped 6 bases, with 17 bases sitting between them.

The chain recombines TRBV7-9 with TRBJ2-1, with TRBD2 matching 13 bases. J lost 10 bases, V lost 5 bases, and 8 bases had no gene match. The CDR3 is made up of 15 amino acids. Looked up from germline, CDR1 is SEHNR and CDR2 is FQNEAQ (reference sequence). This CDR3 reads CASSPGLAGELEQFF. The CDR3 coding sequence is TGTGCCAGCAGCCCAGGACTAGCGGGAGAGTTAGAGCAGTTCTTC. The full variable domain, with the rest looked up from reference TRBV7-9 and TRBJ2-1, is DTGVSQNPRHKITKRGQNVTFRCDPISEHNRLYWYRQTLGQGPEFLTYFQNEAQLEKSRLLSDRFSAERPKGSFSTLEIQRTEQGDSAMYLCASSPGLAGELEQFFGPGTRLTVL.

This clone was observed a few times. CDR3 residues: CAWSSSLTGKNEKLFF. The CDR3 nucleotides read TGTGCCTGGAGTTCTTCCTTGACAGGGAAGAATGAAAAACTGTTTTTT. The V and J genes are TRBV30 and TRBJ1-4; 7 bases match TRBD1. The CDR3 contains 16 residues. CDR1 GTSNPN and CDR2 SVGIG come from the germline V gene (reference sequence). With 2 bases clipped from V and 5 bases from J, the junction kept 11 bases outside the gene matches.

By its share, this clone is medium-sized (0.01 to 0.1%). The V and J genes are TRBV6-5 and TRBJ2-2; TRBD2 might be the D (6 bases). V was trimmed by 9 bases and J by 1 base, leaving 9 bases between them. The CDR3 is 13 residues long. In germline, CDR1 is MNHEY, CDR2 SVGAGI. The CDR3 here is CASRGRNTGELFF. Here the CDR3 DNA reads TGTGCCAGTCGGGGGAGGAACACCGGGGAGCTGTTTTTT.

The chain joins TRBV9 to TRBJ1-6; 9 positions match TRBD1. The CDR3 spans 16 residues. The germline V gene encodes CDR1 SGDLS and CDR2 YYNGEE. The ends lost 3 bases at V and 7 bases at J; junction bases unmatched: 8. In DNA, the CDR3 is TGTGCCAGCAGCGCCGAGGGACAGGGCGGAAATTCACCCCTCCACTTT. Translation: CASSAEGQGGNSPLHF. Looking up the rest from reference TRBV9 and TRBJ1-6 gives the full variable domain: DSGVTQTPKHLITATGQRVTLRCSPRSGDLSVYWYQQSLDQGLQFLIQYYNGEERAKGNILERFSAQQFPDLHSELNLSSLELGDSALYFCASSAEGQGGNSPLHFGNGTRLTVT.

This clone was recorded once. The genes are TRBV7-9 and TRBJ1-1, with 10 bases that match TRBD1. This CDR3 has 15 residues. With 7 bases clipped from V and 3 bases from J, the junction kept 8 bases outside the gene matches. Germline CDR1 and CDR2: SEHNR and FQNEAQ (reference sequence). The CDR3 here is CASTLTGGADTEAFF. CDR3 DNA sequence: TGTGCCAGCACGCTGACAGGGGGCGCCGACACTGAAGCTTTCTTT.

CDR3 loop: CASSLQVAVSTDTQYF. The DNA of the CDR3 is TGCGCCAGCAGCCTCCAGGTAGCGGTGAGCACAGATACGCAGTATTTT. The rearrangement joins TRBV5-1 to TRBJ2-3, with TRBD2 as a possible D gene (6 bases). V lost 4 bases, J lost 0 bases, and 15 bases lay in between. The germline CDR1 and CDR2 sequences are SGHRS and YFSETQ. The CDR3 runs to 16 residues.

CDR3 DNA sequence: TGTGCCAGCTTGTTAAATGGGGACTTCATCACAGATACGCAGTATTTT. It specifies CASLLNGDFITDTQYF. This chain links TRBV7-3 with TRBJ2-3, with D possibly matching TRBD2 (6 bases). The length of the CDR3 is 16 residues. V was cut by 8 bases and J by 2 bases, with 20 bases left in between. From germline, CDR1 is SGHTA and CDR2 FQGTGA.

V and J are TRBV14 and TRBJ2-3; D unresolved. This CDR3 comprises 12 residues. The ends were cut back, 2 bases at V and 8 bases at J, with 8 bases in the middle. Germline-derived CDR1 and CDR2 are SGHDN and FVKESK. CDR3 nucleotide sequence: TGTGCCAGCAGCCAAACCCGAGTTACGCAGTATTTT. Protein: CASSQTRVTQYF.

The V and J genes are TRBV4-3 and TRBJ1-5; D uncertain. Trimming cost V 3 bases and J 4 bases, with 10 bases left between them. Germline assignment: CDR1 LGHNA and CDR2 YSLEER. The CDR3 extends over 14 amino acids. The CDR3 DNA follows: TGCGCCAGCAGCCAGGAGGCCACAAATCAGCCCCAGCATTTT. It is translated as CASSQEATNQPQHF.

This clone was observed a single time. The rearrangement uses TRBV28 and TRBJ2-2; a possible D gene is TRBD2 (6 bases). CDR1 and CDR2 (germline): MDHEN, SYDVKM. This CDR3 has 13 residues. V was pared by 7 bases and J by 5 bases, with 11 bases between. This chain's CDR3 is CASKIGGTGELFF. The CDR3 DNA sequence: TGTGCCAGCAAAATCGGAGGGACCGGGGAGCTGTTTTTT. Drawing the rest from reference TRBV28 and TRBJ2-2, the complete variable domain is DVKVTQSSRYLVKRTGEKVFLECVQDMDHENMFWYRQDPGLGLRLIYFSYDVKMKEKGDIPEGYSVSREKKERFSLILESASTNQTSMYLCASKIGGTGELFFGEGSRLTVL.

The chain joins TRBV6-2 or TRBV6-3 to TRBJ2-3; 7 bases match TRBD1. The junction had 12 bases not matched to a gene; V was cut back by 6 bases and J by 6 bases. Germline values: CDR1 MNHEY, CDR2 SVGEGT. The CDR3 contains 15 residues. The CDR3 spells CASSTGVGVSDTQYF. In DNA, the CDR3 is TGTGCCAGCAGCACAGGGGTTGGGGTGTCCGATACGCAGTATTTT.

This chain uses TRBV7-9 with TRBJ1-2; 7 nucleotides match TRBD1. The CDR3 is made up of 14 amino acids. Germline V gene sequence: CDR1 SEHNR, CDR2 FQNEAQ (reference sequence). The V segment lost 3 bases and the J segment 3 bases; nucleotides outside the gene matches: 4. The CDR3 loop is CASSLTGTDYGYTF. Written as DNA, the CDR3 is TGTGCCAGCAGCTTGACAGGGACAGACTATGGCTACACCTTC.